This TCR beta chain was found in a study of blood T cell repertoires in COVID-19. About the research overall: Nucleic acid was either cDNA or gDNA, and it came from T cells, B-cell-depleted T cells, or PBMCs.

Looked up from germline, CDR1 is ENHRY and CDR2 is SYGVKD. J was trimmed by 1 base and V by 5 bases; bases with no gene match: 4. The CDR3 has 14 amino acids. Sequencing was performed with immunoSEQ multiplex PCR; in TCRdb, only in-frame clones are kept and a portion is missing. The profile shows about 200,000 clones, 75% to 90% of them singletons. The chain is built from TRBV10-3 and TRBJ1-2; 7 bases fit TRBD1. This TCR came from a man aged 40-49 years with acute or convalescent COVID-19. The source material was peripheral blood. Written as DNA, the CDR3 is TGTGCCATCAGTTCAGACAGGGATAACTATGGCTACACCTTC. Translation gives CAISSDRDNYGYTF.